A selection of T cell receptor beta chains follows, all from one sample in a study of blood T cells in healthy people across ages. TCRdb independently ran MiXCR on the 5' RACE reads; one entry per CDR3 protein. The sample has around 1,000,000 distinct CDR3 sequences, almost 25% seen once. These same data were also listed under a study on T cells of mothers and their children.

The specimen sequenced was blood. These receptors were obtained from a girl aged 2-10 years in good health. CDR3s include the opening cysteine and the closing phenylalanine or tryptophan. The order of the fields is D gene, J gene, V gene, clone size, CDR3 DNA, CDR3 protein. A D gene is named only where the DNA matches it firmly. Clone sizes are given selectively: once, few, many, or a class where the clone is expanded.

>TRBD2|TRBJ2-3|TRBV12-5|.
TGTGCTAGTGGCCGGGGACTAGAGTCGACAGATACGCAGTATTTT
CASGRGLESTDTQYF
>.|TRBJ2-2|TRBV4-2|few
TGTGCCAGCAGCCCTTATCTAGAGACCGGGGAGCTGTTTTTT
CASSPYLETGELFF
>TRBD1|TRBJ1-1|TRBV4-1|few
TGCGCCAGCAGCCAAGTCCTGGACAGGGCGGTGGACACTGAAGCTTTCTTT
CASSQVLDRAVDTEAFF
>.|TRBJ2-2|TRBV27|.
TGTGCCAGCAGTTTGAGTCAGGGCCGCGGGGAGCTGTTTTTT
CASSLSQGRGELFF
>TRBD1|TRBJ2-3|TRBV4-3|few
TGCGCCAGCAGCCCCAGGGGGTACACTTACACAGATACGCAGTATTTT
CASSPRGYTYTDTQYF
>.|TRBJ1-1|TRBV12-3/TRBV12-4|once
TGTGCCAGCAGTGGGGCAGGGGAGGTCACTGAAGCTTTCTTT
CASSGAGEVTEAFF
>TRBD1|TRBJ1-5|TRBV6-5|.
TGTGCCAGCAGTTACGGCGGACAGGCCAATCAGCCCCAGCATTTT
CASSYGGQANQPQHF
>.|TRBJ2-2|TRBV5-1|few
TGCGCCAGCAGCCCTGGACAGGCGGGGACCGGGGAGCTGTTTTTT
CASSPGQAGTGELFF
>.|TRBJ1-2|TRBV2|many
TGTGCCAGCGAGGGTTCCATCGAGGCGAACTATGGCTACACCTTC
CASEGSIEANYGYTF
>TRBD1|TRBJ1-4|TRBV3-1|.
TGTGCCAGCAGCCAGCTCCCGGGACAGGCGAATGAAAAACTGTTTTTT
CASSQLPGQANEKLFF
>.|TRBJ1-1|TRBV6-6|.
TGTGCCAGCAGTCTTCCAACGAACACTGAAGCTTTCTTT
CASSLPTNTEAFF
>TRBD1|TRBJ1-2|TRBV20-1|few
TGCAGTGCTAGTAGGTCCGGGACAGACAACTATGGCTACACCTTC
CSASRSGTDNYGYTF
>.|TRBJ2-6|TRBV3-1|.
TGTGCCAGCAGCCCCCAGCCAGGAATCTCTGGGGCCAACGTCCTGACTTTC
CASSPQPGISGANVLTF
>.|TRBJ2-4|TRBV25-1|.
TGTGCCAGCGCCGGGACGGTAAACATTCAGTACTTC
CASAGTVNIQYF
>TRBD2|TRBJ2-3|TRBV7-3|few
TGTGCCAGCAGCTCCCCCGTGGGAGCGGGGGCGGGAGATACGCAGTATTTT
CASSSPVGAGAGDTQYF
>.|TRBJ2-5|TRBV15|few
TGTGCCACCAGCCGGTTTAGGGGGGAGACCCAGTACTTC
CATSRFRGETQYF
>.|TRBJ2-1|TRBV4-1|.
TGCGCCAGCAGCCGAGTAGGTAACAATGAGCAGTTCTTC
CASSRVGNNEQFF
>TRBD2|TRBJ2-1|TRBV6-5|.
TGTGCCAACAGTTATCCGACGAGCGGGGGGGACAATGAGCAGTTCTTC
CANSYPTSGGDNEQFF
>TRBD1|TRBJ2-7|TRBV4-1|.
TGCGCCAGCAGCCAAAACCTTGGACAGGCCGGACATTACGAGCAGTACTTT
CASSQNLGQAGHYEQYF
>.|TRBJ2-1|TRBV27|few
TGTGCCAGCGCCCGAGATTTTGGCTCCTACAATGAGCAGTTCTTC
CASARDFGSYNEQFF
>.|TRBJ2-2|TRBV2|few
TGTGCCAGCAGCCCTTCGGGCTTTAGCACGGACACCGGGGAGCTGTTTTTT
CASSPSGFSTDTGELFF
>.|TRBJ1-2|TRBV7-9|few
TGTGCCACCGGGGACCTCATTAACTATGGCTACACCTTC
CATGDLINYGYTF
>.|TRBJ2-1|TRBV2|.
TGTGCCAGCAGATTTAGACCAATTGAGTTCTTC
CASRFRPIEFF
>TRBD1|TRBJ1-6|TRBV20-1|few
TGCAGTGCTAACAGGGGGCCTGACTCGGTTAATTCACCCCTCCACTTT
CSANRGPDSVNSPLHF
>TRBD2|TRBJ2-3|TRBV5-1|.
TGCGCCAGCAGTTTGATACAGACTAGCGGGCGAGATACGCAGTATTTT
CASSLIQTSGRDTQYF
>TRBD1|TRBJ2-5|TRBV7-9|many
TGTGCCAGCAGCCCCCTGGACAGGCAAGAGACCCAGTACTTC
CASSPLDRQETQYF
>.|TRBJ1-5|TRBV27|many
TGTGCCAGCAGTTTTCCCAATCAGCCCCAGCATTTT
CASSFPNQPQHF
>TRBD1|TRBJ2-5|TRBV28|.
TGTGCCACTCGCACGGATTGGAAACCACAGGGGGCTGAGGGAACGCACCAAGAGACCCAGTACTTC
CATRTDWKPQGAEGTHQETQYF
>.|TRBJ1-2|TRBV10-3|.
TGTGCCATCAGTGCCTCGAACAGCTTGGGGAACTATGGCTACACCTTC
CAISASNSLGNYGYTF
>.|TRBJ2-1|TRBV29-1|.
TGCAGCGTTGACCAGACAGACAATGAGCAGTTCTTC
CSVDQTDNEQFF
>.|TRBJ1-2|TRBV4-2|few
TGTGCCAGCAGTGGCCCGGGACAAATCTATGGCTACACCTTC
CASSGPGQIYGYTF
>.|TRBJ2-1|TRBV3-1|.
TGTGCCAGCAGCCAAGATGCAGTAGCCAGCTCCTACAATGAGCAGTTCTTC
CASSQDAVASSYNEQFF
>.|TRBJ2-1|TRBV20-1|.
TGTAGTGCTCAATCCGACGGGGGCCCCTACAATGAGCAGTTCTTC
CSAQSDGGPYNEQFF
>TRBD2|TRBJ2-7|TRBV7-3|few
TGTGCCAGCAGCTTCCTTGCGGGAGACGAGCAGTACTTC
CASSFLAGDEQYF
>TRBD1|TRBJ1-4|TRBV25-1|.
TGTGCCAGCACCCACTGGGCGGCACAGGGGGCTAATGAAAAACTGTTTTTT
CASTHWAAQGANEKLFF
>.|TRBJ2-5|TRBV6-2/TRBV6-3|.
TGTGCCAGCAGTTACGCCTCAGGGTTGACCCAGTACTTC
CASSYASGLTQYF
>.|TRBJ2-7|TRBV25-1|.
TGTGCCAGCAGTGAATTTATAGGGGGTGCCTACGAGCAGTACTTC
CASSEFIGGAYEQYF
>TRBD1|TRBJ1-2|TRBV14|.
TGTGCCAGCAGCCAAGATCGCCAGGGGGCAAGCTACACCTTC
CASSQDRQGASYTF
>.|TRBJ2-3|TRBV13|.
TGTGCCAGCAGCTTAGGGAATAACCGGATCACCGATACGCAGTATTTT
CASSLGNNRITDTQYF
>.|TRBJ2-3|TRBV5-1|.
TGCGCCAGCAGACCGTCGGGAGATACGCAGTATTTT
CASRPSGDTQYF
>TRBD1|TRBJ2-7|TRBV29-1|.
TGCAGCGTTCGGGCAGGGGGCTACGAGCAGTACTTC
CSVRAGGYEQYF
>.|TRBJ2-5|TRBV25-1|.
TGTGCCAGCAGTGAGGGGAGAAGTCAAAAAGAGACCCAGTACTTC
CASSEGRSQKETQYF
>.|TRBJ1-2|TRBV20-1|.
TGCAGTGCTAGAGCGCCTAATGGCTACACCTTC
CSARAPNGYTF
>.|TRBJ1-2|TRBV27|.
TGTGCCAGCAGTACAGGGTTTGGCTACACCTTC
CASSTGFGYTF
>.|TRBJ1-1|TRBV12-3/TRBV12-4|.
TGTGCCGCCGGCGAGGGCGGCACTGAAGCTTTCTTT
CAAGEGGTEAFF
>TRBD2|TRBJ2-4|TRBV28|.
TGTGCCAGCAGGACATTAGCGGGAGTTAACCTCCAGTACTTC
CASRTLAGVNLQYF
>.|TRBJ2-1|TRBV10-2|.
TGCGCCAGCACCCACAGGGTTTCTGAGGCCTACAATGAGCAGTTCTTC
CASTHRVSEAYNEQFF
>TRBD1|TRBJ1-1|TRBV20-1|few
TGCAGTGCTAGAGATCTGGCGCCCCCAGGGACAGGCTCCGAGAGGGGGGTCTTT
CSARDLAPPGTGSERGVF
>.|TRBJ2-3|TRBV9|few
TGTGCCAGCAGCGTAGCTCCAGGGGGGGATACGCAGTATTTT
CASSVAPGGDTQYF
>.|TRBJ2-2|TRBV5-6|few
TGTGCCAGCAGCTTAATAAGCGGAACCACCGGGGAGCTGTTTTTT
CASSLISGTTGELFF
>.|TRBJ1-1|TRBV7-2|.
TGTGCCAGCAGTTTAACCCGACAGGCGCCAGAAGCTTTCTTT
CASSLTRQAPEAFF